This T cell receptor beta chain is drawn from a study of early stage breast cancer tumors. As for the study in general: About 80% of the 16 invasive tumors were ER+, PR+ and HER2-.

The CDR3 has 13 amino acids. Trimming cost V 6 bases and J 10 bases; bases outside gene matches: 9. Germline assignment: CDR1 MNHEY and CDR2 SMNVEV (reference sequence). Each sample had two DNA replicates, approximately 0.5 ug blood or around 1.5 ug tissue. Clones were read by immunoSEQ multiplex PCR, and TCRdb kept only the in-frame ones, dropping some. This sample has some 72,000 clones; 65% to 85% occur once, and the top ten carry 3.5%. The sequencing input was blood. This clonotype was sampled from a person in their sixties or seventies with breast cancer. The chain combines TRBV27 with TRBJ2-1, with TRBD2 matching over 7 bases. The CDR3 region has the DNA TGTGCCAGCAGGTCCCACCCGCGGGGGGAGCAGTTCTTC. Protein sequence: CASRSHPRGEQFF.